Listed here are 23 T cell receptor beta chains from one sample, sequenced in a study of cytomegalovirus exposure and HLA in healthy donors. Some clones are missing from TCRdb's copy, which holds only in-frame ones; the method was immunoSEQ multiplex PCR. The repertoire includes 300,000 to 450,000 clones, 70% to 90% of them detected once, and 0.65% to 0.95% sits in the top ten. The source material was PBMCs. Source of these receptors: a woman between 18 and 30 years old in good health and CMV-seronegative.

The sample holds a few counts of this clone. The rearrangement uses TRBV27 and TRBJ1-2; 7 positions agree with TRBD1. The CDR3 length is 16 residues. Germline V CDR1 and CDR2: MNHEY, SMNVEV (reference sequence). Germline trimming cut 3 bases from V and 4 bases from J; bases unmatched to any gene: 11. The CDR3 is CASSFLWQGGSYGYTF. The CDR3 bases are TGTGCCAGCAGTTTTTTGTGGCAGGGGGGTTCCTATGGCTACACCTTC.

The gene calls are TRBV28 and TRBJ2-3; 7 bases agree with TRBD1. J gave up 5 bases and V 4 bases, and 9 bases lay outside the gene matches. Germline V CDR1 and CDR2: MDHEN, SYDVKM. The CDR3 runs 15 residues. CDR3 sequence reads: CASSSPTGRRDTQYF. CDR3 bases: TGTGCCAGCAGTTCACCGACAGGGCGCAGAGATACGCAGTATTTT. The complete variable domain, with remaining parts taken from reference TRBV28 and TRBJ2-3, reads DVKVTQSSRYLVKRTGEKVFLECVQDMDHENMFWYRQDPGLGLRLIYFSYDVKMKEKGDIPEGYSVSREKKERFSLILESASTNQTSMYLCASSSPTGRRDTQYFGPGTRLTVL.

This chain joins TRBV6-6 and TRBJ2-1; D ambiguous. V was pared by 3 bases and J by 7 bases, with 4 bases between. CDR3 size: 11 residues. CDR1 MNHNY and CDR2 SVGAGI come from the germline V gene (reference sequence). The CDR3 here is CASSYQNEQFF. CDR3 in DNA: TGTGCCAGCAGTTATCAGAATGAGCAGTTCTTC.

This sequence joins TRBV11-2 and TRBJ2-1; the D gene is possibly TRBD2 (6 bases). The CDR3 contains 16 residues. V was cut by 8 bases and J by 0 bases, with 17 bases left in between. Germline CDR1 reads SGHAT; CDR2 reads FQNNGV. The CDR3 sequence: CASRSSGLSSYNEQFF. The CDR3 DNA is TGTGCCAGCCGAAGTAGCGGACTCAGCTCCTACAATGAGCAGTTCTTC.

This sequence joins TRBV10-1 and TRBJ2-1, with TRBD2 as a possible D gene (6 bases). The germline V and J ends were trimmed by 2 bases and 2 bases, with 10 bases remaining between them. Germline CDR1 and CDR2: WNHNN and SYGVQD (reference sequence). The CDR3 length is 15 residues. The CDR3 region is CASSETGVAYNEQFF. The CDR3 DNA reads as TGCGCCAGCAGTGAGACGGGAGTGGCCTACAATGAGCAGTTCTTC.

V is TRBV7-9 and J is TRBJ1-2, with no clear D. This CDR3 has 14 amino acids. CDR1 and CDR2 (germline): SEHNR, FQNEAQ (reference sequence). Between the trimmed V and J ends, which lost 0 bases and 1 base, there was a span of 6 bases. CDR3 loop: CASSLAQLNYGYTF. The DNA of the CDR3 is TGTGCCAGCAGCTTAGCACAGCTTAACTATGGCTACACCTTC.

The chain employs TRBV4-1 and TRBJ1-5; the D is unclear. The CDR3 length is 13 residues. Trimming cost V 4 bases and J 4 bases, with 8 bases left between them. Germline CDR1 MGHRA, CDR2 YSYEKL. The CDR3 DNA sequence: TGCGCCAGCAGCCCGACGGGAAATCAGCCCCAGCATTTT. This gives the protein CASSPTGNQPQHF.

The chain carries TRBV27 and TRBJ1-1; the D is unclear. V was pared by 7 bases and J by 1 base, with 16 bases between. The CDR3 runs to 15 residues. Germline loops: CDR1 MNHEY, CDR2 SMNVEV (reference sequence). The CDR3 region is CASTGGKEKNTEAFF. The CDR3, as DNA: TGTGCCAGCACCGGCGGGAAGGAAAAGAACACTGAAGCTTTCTTT.

This clone was recorded only once. The rearrangement links TRBV7-9 to TRBJ2-7, with D possibly TRBD2 on 5 matching bases. Germline-derived CDR1 and CDR2 are SEHNR and FQNEAQ (reference sequence). The CDR3 runs to 14 residues. Between the trimmed V and J ends, which lost 4 bases and 6 bases, there was a span of 16 bases. The CDR3 is CASSSTDSLGEQYF. The CDR3 bases are TGTGCCAGCAGCTCTACGGACTCCCTCGGCGAGCAGTACTTC.

This rearrangement joins TRBV13 to TRBJ1-1; possibly TRBD1 for D (6 bases). The CDR3 is 14 amino acids. Germline V gene lookup returns CDR1 PRHDT and CDR2 FYEKMQ (reference sequence). V shed 3 bases and J shed 0 bases, with 8 bases lying between them. CDR3 in amino acids: CASSLGHLNTEAFF. CDR3 nucleotide sequence: TGTGCCAGCAGCTTGGGACATCTGAACACTGAAGCTTTCTTT.

The chain has TRBV6-1 and TRBJ2-7; D gene unclear. Trimming cost V 3 bases and J 3 bases, with 9 bases left between them. This CDR3 is built from 13 residues. CDR1 is MNHNS and CDR2 is SASEGT in the germline V gene. CDR3 sequence: CASSDAVIYEQYF. In DNA form, the CDR3 reads TGTGCCAGCAGTGACGCAGTAATCTACGAGCAGTACTTC.

This chain joins TRBV19 and TRBJ2-2; D may be TRBD2 (5 bases). V gave up 0 bases and J gave up 8 bases, with 22 bases separating them. The length of the CDR3 is 18 residues. The germline gives CDR1 LNHDA, CDR2 SQIVND (reference sequence). CDR3 DNA sequence: TGTGCCAGTAGTATAGATTATGTACTCGGGGTAAAAGAAGGGGAGCTGTTTTTT. Translating gives CASSIDYVLGVKEGELFF.

The chain combines TRBV29-1 with TRBJ2-1; D is unclear. Trimming removed 5 bases from V and 0 bases from J, with 11 bases in between. Germline lookup yields CDR1 SQVTM and CDR2 ANQGSEA. This CDR3 has 14 amino acids. In nucleotides, the CDR3 is TGCAGCGTTACTATGCTGCCCTCCTACAATGAGCAGTTCTTC. It codes for CSVTMLPSYNEQFF.

The V and J genes are TRBV27 and TRBJ1-1, with TRBD1 identical over 7 bases. Unmatched junction bases numbered 12, after V lost 4 bases and J lost 1 base. CDR1 is MNHEY, CDR2 SMNVEV, per germline (reference sequence). The CDR3 sequence is 17 residues long. CDR3 amino acids: CASSSPRQGRWNTEAFF. CDR3 DNA: TGTGCCAGCAGTTCACCTAGACAGGGAAGATGGAACACTGAAGCTTTCTTT.

The rearrangement links TRBV30 to TRBJ2-3, with D possibly TRBD2 on 6 matching bases. The V end lost 8 bases, the J end lost 1 base, and 22 bases lay between the germline ends. Germline V gene data show CDR1 as GTSNPN and CDR2 as SVGIG (reference sequence). This CDR3 is 16 amino acids long. In nucleotides, the CDR3 is TGTGCCAGCCCCGGGACTCCCGAGAGAGGCACAGATACGCAGTATTTT. Its translation is CASPGTPERGTDTQYF.

The chain recombines TRBV9 with TRBJ1-4; 10 bases agree with TRBD1. Germline CDR1 SGDLS, CDR2 YYNGEE. The CDR3 is 14 residues long. Losses at the gene ends were 3 bases for V and 8 bases for J; bases not matched to a gene: 4. CDR3 coding DNA: TGTGCCAGCAGCGGACAGGGGGCCTCGGAAAAACTGTTTTTT. Its translation: CASSGQGASEKLFF.

V usage is TRBV19 and J usage is TRBJ1-5, with D unresolved. V lost 1 base and J lost 7, with 8 bases in between. The germline V gene has CDR1 LNHDA and CDR2 SQIVND (reference sequence). CDR3 length equals 13 residues. The CDR3 coding sequence is TGTGCCAGTAGTATAGCCCCCGGGCAGCCCCAGCATTTT. Translated, it gives CASSIAPGQPQHF.

This clone was recorded once. The rearrangement joins TRBV6-5 to TRBJ2-2, with D perhaps matching TRBD2 (6 bases). The CDR3 covers 15 residues. Trimming stripped 5 bases from V and 7 bases from J, with 17 bases between. In germline, CDR1 is MNHEY, CDR2 SVGAGI. CDR3 bases: TGTGCCAGCAGTGCCGGCTCCCCGGGGGTCGGGGAGCTGTTTTTT. Translated, it gives CASSAGSPGVGELFF.

The chain links TRBV2 to TRBJ2-1; 9 bases fit TRBD2. V was clipped by 2 bases and J by 6 bases; unmatched bases: 5. The CDR3 is 15 residues long. Germline-derived CDR1 and CDR2 are SNHLY and FYNNEI. CDR3 loop: CASSEQAGGPNEQFF. The CDR3, as DNA: TGTGCCAGCAGTGAACAGGCGGGAGGGCCCAATGAGCAGTTCTTC.

This rearrangement joins TRBV5-6 to TRBJ2-1; 8 bases agree with TRBD2. CDR1 SGHDT and CDR2 YYEEEE come from the germline V gene. This CDR3 has 16 amino acids. J was trimmed by 4 bases and V by 1 base; bases with no gene match: 7. The CDR3 is CASSLLSGGPYNEQFF. For the CDR3, the DNA is TGTGCCAGCAGCTTGCTGAGCGGGGGCCCGTACAATGAGCAGTTCTTC.

The chain uses TRBV7-9 and TRBJ1-5, with D unresolved. The germline V gene encodes CDR1 SEHNR and CDR2 FQNEAQ (reference sequence). The CDR3 runs to 14 residues. The ends were cut back, 0 bases at V and 6 bases at J, with 9 bases in the middle. CDR3 residues: CASSLADPGQPQHF. The CDR3 DNA sequence: TGTGCCAGCAGCTTAGCGGATCCGGGTCAGCCCCAGCATTTT. The full variable domain, its missing parts supplied by reference TRBV7-9 and TRBJ1-5, is DTGVSQNPRHKITKRGQNVTFRCDPISEHNRLYWYRQTLGQGPEFLTYFQNEAQLEKSRLLSDRFSAERPKGSFSTLEIQRTEQGDSAMYLCASSLADPGQPQHFGDGTRLSIL.

The V and J genes are TRBV7-6 and TRBJ1-5, with a possible D match to TRBD1 (5 bases). CDR1 and CDR2 from the germline V gene are SGHVS and FNYEAQ. CDR3 length equals 19 residues. V was shortened by 2 bases and J by 4 bases, with 24 bases between the two germline ends. CDR3 amino acids: CASSLLPLGGPGRNQPQHF. The CDR3 bases are TGTGCCAGCAGCTTATTGCCGCTGGGTGGGCCAGGGCGGAATCAGCCCCAGCATTTT.

The rearrangement uses TRBV5-8 and TRBJ1-1; D gene uncertain. The V end lost 1 base, the J end lost 8 bases, and 6 bases lay between the germline ends. The CDR3 contains 11 residues. The germline CDR1 and CDR2 sequences are SGHTS and YDEGEE. This CDR3 reads CASSLIREAFF. The CDR3 nucleotides are TGTGCCAGCAGCTTGATTCGGGAAGCTTTCTTT.